The T cell receptor beta chain under discussion was sequenced for a study of cytomegalovirus exposure and HLA in healthy donors. Study outcomes and limitations: CMV antigen specificity was confirmed in vitro for a few CMV-associated chains.

This table comes from immunoSEQ multiplex PCR, and its TCRdb copy is limited to in-frame clones, with some not included. The sample has about 100,000 clones; approximately 95% are singletons. On this clone itself: Antigen specificity is unknown.

The sequenced sample consisted of PBMCs. The receptor comes from a young woman in good health and CMV-seronegative.

The CDR3 region is CASSQLGFSDTQYF. CDR3 sequence (DNA): TGCGCCAGCAGCCAACTGGGCTTCTCAGATACGCAGTATTTT. The rearrangement links TRBV5-1 to TRBJ2-3; D is uncertain. The germline V and J ends were trimmed by 4 bases and 4 bases, with 13 bases remaining between them. CDR1 is SGHRS, CDR2 YFSETQ, per germline. The CDR3 is made up of 14 amino acids. Supplemented by reference TRBV5-1 and TRBJ2-3, the full variable domain reads KAGVTQTPRYLIKTRGQQVTLSCSPISGHRSVSWYQQTPGQGLQFLFEYFSETQRNKGNFPGRFSGRQFSNSRSEMNVSTLELGDSALYLCASSQLGFSDTQYFGPGTRLTVL.